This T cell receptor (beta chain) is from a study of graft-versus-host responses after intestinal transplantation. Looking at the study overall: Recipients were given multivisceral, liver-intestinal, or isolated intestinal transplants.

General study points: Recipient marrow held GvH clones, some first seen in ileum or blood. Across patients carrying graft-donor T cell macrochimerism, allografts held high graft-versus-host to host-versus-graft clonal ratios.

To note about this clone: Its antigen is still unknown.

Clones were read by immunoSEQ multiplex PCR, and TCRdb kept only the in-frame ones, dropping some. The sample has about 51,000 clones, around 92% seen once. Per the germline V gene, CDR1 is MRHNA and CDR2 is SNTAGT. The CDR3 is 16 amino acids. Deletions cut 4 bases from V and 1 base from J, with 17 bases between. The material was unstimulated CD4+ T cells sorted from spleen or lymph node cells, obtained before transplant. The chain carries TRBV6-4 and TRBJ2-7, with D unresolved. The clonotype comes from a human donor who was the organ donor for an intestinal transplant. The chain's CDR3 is CASSGPPEIPSYEQYF. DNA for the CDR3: TGTGCCAGCAGTGGCCCGCCGGAGATACCGTCCTACGAGCAGTACTTC.